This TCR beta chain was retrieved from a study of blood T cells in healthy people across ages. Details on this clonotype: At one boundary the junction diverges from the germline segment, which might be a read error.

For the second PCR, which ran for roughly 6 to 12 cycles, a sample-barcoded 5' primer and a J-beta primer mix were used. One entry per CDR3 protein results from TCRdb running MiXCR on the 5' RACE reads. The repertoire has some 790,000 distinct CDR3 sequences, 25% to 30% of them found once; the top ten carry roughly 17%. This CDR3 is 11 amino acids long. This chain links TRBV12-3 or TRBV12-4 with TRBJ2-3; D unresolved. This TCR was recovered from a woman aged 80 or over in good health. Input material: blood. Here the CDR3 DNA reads TGTGCCAGCAGGTTAGGGAATACGCAGTATTTT. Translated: CASRLGNTQYF.